This TCR beta chain was sequenced for a study of blood T cell repertoires in COVID-19. Across the study: Material from acute and convalescent COVID-19 was sourced from the United States, Italy and Spain. Sample material is recorded as cDNA or gDNA derived from T cells, B-cell-depleted T cells, or PBMCs.

In the original processing: Estimation of nucleated cell counts relied on the amplification of reference gene primers. Using immunoSEQ multiplex PCR, the repertoire was profiled, and TCRdb retains in-frame clones only, with some absent. V and J calls and clone size come straight from that table; D and trimming were deduced from the DNA. The table includes under 300,000 clones, roughly 88% detected once. The CDR3 has 18 residues. Trimming stripped 2 bases from V and 3 bases from J, with 20 bases between. Looked up from germline, CDR1 is MNHEY and CDR2 is SVGEGT. The origin of this receptor is a woman in her 30s with active or convalescent COVID-19. The J gene is TRBJ1-5, the V gene TRBV6-2 or TRBV6-3; TRBD1 might be the D (5 bases). Sequencing used peripheral blood. CDR3 coding DNA: TGTGCCAGCAGTTACAGAATGTACAGGCCTGGGGTCAATCAGCCCCAGCATTTT. Translation: CASSYRMYRPGVNQPQHF.